This T cell receptor (beta chain) was identified during a study of blood T cell repertoires in COVID-19. Study-wide background: The cDNA or gDNA used as material had been derived from T cells, B-cell-depleted T cells, or PBMCs.

TCRdb keeps only in-frame clones here, not all; method: immunoSEQ multiplex PCR. The table lists approximately 180,000 clones, about 83% of them singletons. V was pared by 0 bases and J by 6 bases, with 15 bases between. The CDR3 is made up of 16 amino acids. Germline CDR1 is MNHEY and CDR2 is SVGEGT. The chain links TRBV6-2 or TRBV6-3 to TRBJ1-5; the D gene is possibly TRBD1 (5 bases). The TCR sequence derives from a person between 65 and 79 years old with COVID-19, enrolled during active disease. The sample consisted of peripheral blood. The CDR3 sequence: CASSYSGGVGAQPQHF. The CDR3 DNA reads as TGTGCCAGCAGTTACTCAGGAGGGGTCGGCGCTCAGCCCCAGCATTTT.